The 24 T cell receptor beta chains below all came from one sample that was sequenced in a study of cytomegalovirus exposure and HLA in healthy donors. Amplification used 60 Vbeta primers and 13 Jbeta primers. Produced via immunoSEQ multiplex PCR; TCRdb's table is partial and in-frame only. The sample gives about 140,000 clones, approximately 82% of which show up once; approximately 1.9% is in the top ten. Sequencing input: PBMCs. Receptor source: a woman in her thirties or forties in good health and CMV-seronegative.

This clone was detected only a few times. The chain links TRBV6-5 to TRBJ1-6; no clear D gene. Trimming removed 5 bases from V and 14 bases from J, with 19 bases in between. Germline values: CDR1 MNHEY, CDR2 SVGAGI. The CDR3 covers 14 residues. The CDR3 nucleotides read TGTGCCAGCAGTGCCCCGGGAAACACGGCAACCCTCCACTTT. It codes for CASSAPGNTATLHF.

V gene TRBV5-1 combines with J gene TRBJ1-2; D not certain. Trimming removed 0 bases at V and 1 base at J, with 7 bases between. CDR1 and CDR2 (germline): SGHRS, YFSETQ. The CDR3 extends over 14 amino acids. DNA of the CDR3: TGCGCCAGCAGCTTGGAATCCGTTAACTATGGCTACACCTTC. Translating it yields CASSLESVNYGYTF.

V usage is TRBV19 and J usage is TRBJ2-7; the D is unclear. The germline gives CDR1 LNHDA, CDR2 SQIVND (reference sequence). The CDR3 is 15 amino acids. V shed 4 bases and J shed 0 bases, with 13 bases lying between them. CDR3 residues: CASSKMRLGSYEQYF. CDR3 in DNA: TGTGCCAGTAGTAAGATGAGGCTGGGCTCCTACGAGCAGTACTTC.

This clone was observed once. The CDR3 DNA reads TGTGCCAGCAGTACCATGACAGGCCGGATACACGAGCAGTACTTC. Translated: CASSTMTGRIHEQYF. The V call is TRBV27, the J call TRBJ2-7, with D possibly matching TRBD1 (6 bases). Germline CDR1 reads MNHEY; CDR2 reads SMNVEV (reference sequence). The CDR3 covers 15 residues. Trimming took 5 bases from V and 5 from J, leaving 19 bases between them.

The chain uses TRBV10-3 and TRBJ1-5, with no clear D. Between the trimmed V and J ends, which lost 10 bases and 0 bases, there was a span of 7 bases. This CDR3 has 12 amino acids. The germline gives CDR1 ENHRY, CDR2 SYGVKD. CDR3: CATAGSNQPQHF. The DNA for the CDR3 is TGTGCCACCGCGGGTAGCAATCAGCCCCAGCATTTT.

The genes are TRBV4-3 and TRBJ2-1, with 10 positions matching TRBD2. Trimming at V came to 0 bases and at J to 5 bases, leaving 4 bases not matched to a gene. The CDR3 consists of 16 residues. Germline V CDR1 and CDR2: LGHNA, YSLEER. The CDR3 is CASSQEIAGGNNEQFF. CDR3 sequence (DNA): TGCGCCAGCAGCCAAGAAATAGCGGGAGGAAACAATGAGCAGTTCTTC.

The chain links TRBV21-1 to TRBJ1-1. TRBV21-1 is a pseudogene. The CDR3 covers 16 residues. The CDR3 here is CASSKDKRLINTEAFF. CDR3 DNA: TGTGCCAGCAGCAAAGATAAGAGACTCATCAACACTGAAGCTTTCTTT.

The chain links TRBV21-1 to TRBJ1-3. TRBV21-1 is labeled a pseudogene. This CDR3 is 14 amino acids long. CDR3 protein: CAGGGRTARNTIYF. Written as DNA, the CDR3 is TGTGCCGGGGGGGGGCGGACAGCTAGAAACACCATATATTTT.

The chain couples TRBV5-1 to TRBJ1-4; 8 bases map to TRBD1. The germline CDR1 and CDR2 sequences are SGHRS and YFSETQ. This CDR3 contains 14 residues. V gave up 4 bases and J gave up 7 bases; unmatched junction bases: 6. In DNA form, the CDR3 reads TGCGCCAGCAGCAAAGGACAGGGCAGTGAAAAACTGTTTTTT. This sequence encodes CASSKGQGSEKLFF.

The chain joins TRBV9 to TRBJ2-6; D not certain. Germline CDR1 reads SGDLS; CDR2 reads YYNGEE. Trimming left V 0 bases short and J 0 bases short, with 4 bases between. CDR3 length: 15 amino acids. The CDR3 DNA reads as TGTGCCAGCAGCGTAGGCGGCTCTGGGGCCAACGTCCTGACTTTC. It codes for CASSVGGSGANVLTF.

V gene TRBV27 combines with J gene TRBJ2-7; 8 bases align to TRBD2. V was clipped by 6 bases and J by 4 bases; unmatched bases: 11. Looked up from germline, CDR1 is MNHEY and CDR2 is SMNVEV (reference sequence). The length of the CDR3 is 15 residues. The CDR3 DNA reads TGTGCCAGCAGACAACGGGGGGGGCGGGTTTACGAGCAGTACTTC. Residues: CASRQRGGRVYEQYF.

This chain connects TRBV20-1 to TRBJ1-5; the D is unclear. The germline V gene encodes CDR1 DFQATT and CDR2 SNEGSKA (reference sequence). The CDR3 runs to 11 residues. Trimming took 3 bases from V and 4 from J, leaving 4 bases between them. DNA of the CDR3: TGCAGTGCTAGCGAGAATCAGCCCCAGCATTTT. It is translated as CSASENQPQHF.

The chain employs TRBV19 and TRBJ2-2; 8 bases are a match to TRBD2. Unmatched junction bases numbered 6, after V lost 4 bases and J lost 5 bases. CDR3 length equals 15 residues. Per germline, CDR1 LNHDA and CDR2 SQIVND (reference sequence). CDR3 sequence: CASSSPGGPTGELFF. The CDR3 nucleotides read TGTGCCAGTAGTAGTCCGGGAGGGCCTACCGGGGAGCTGTTTTTT.

The V call is TRBV25-1, the J call TRBJ2-3; possible D gene TRBD2, 5 bases. This CDR3 is built from 14 residues. V dropped 3 bases and J dropped 7 bases, with 14 bases sitting between them. Germline loops: CDR1 MGHDK, CDR2 SYGVNS. CDR3 nucleotide sequence: TGTGCCAGCAGTGACCCGGCAGACTACTATACGCAGTATTTT. It specifies CASSDPADYYTQYF.

V is TRBV28 and J is TRBJ1-2; 8 positions match TRBD1. J gave up 7 bases and V 1 base, and 11 bases lay outside the gene matches. This CDR3 has 16 amino acids. Germline values: CDR1 MDHEN, CDR2 SYDVKM. CDR3: CASSLYPDRGSGGYTF. CDR3 in DNA: TGTGCCAGCAGTTTATACCCTGACAGGGGATCAGGTGGCTACACCTTC.

The V call is TRBV18, the J call TRBJ2-1; 9 nucleotides match TRBD2. The CDR3 covers 16 residues. CDR1 KGHSH and CDR2 LQKENI come from the germline V gene. V was clipped by 4 bases and J by 0 bases; unmatched bases: 4. The CDR3 loop is CASSLFSGSSYNEQFF. Written as DNA, the CDR3 is TGTGCCAGCTCACTCTTTAGCGGGAGCTCCTACAATGAGCAGTTCTTC.

The chain recombines TRBV7-8 with TRBJ2-3; 13 bases are a match to TRBD2. This CDR3 has 16 residues. Trimming cost V 5 bases and J 5 bases; bases outside gene matches: 7. Germline V lookup: CDR1 SGHVS, CDR2 FQNEAQ. CDR3 sequence reads: CASSLRTSGSGDTQYF. CDR3 nucleotide sequence: TGTGCCAGCAGCCTGAGGACTAGCGGGAGTGGAGATACGCAGTATTTT.

The chain uses TRBV5-6 and TRBJ2-5, with D possibly TRBD2 on 5 matching bases. V was pared by 1 base and J by 3 bases, with 10 bases between. The CDR3 has 14 residues. Germline V gene lookup returns CDR1 SGHDT and CDR2 YYEEEE. CDR3 amino acids: CASSLYGIKETQYF. CDR3 coding DNA: TGTGCCAGCAGCTTGTACGGGATAAAAGAGACCCAGTACTTC.

This clone was seen only a few times. The V gene is TRBV6-1, the J gene TRBJ1-1; possible D gene TRBD1, 5 bases. The V gene's germline CDR1 is MNHNS and CDR2 SASEGT. The CDR3 consists of 12 residues. V shed 5 bases and J shed 4 bases, with 8 bases lying between them. The CDR3 nucleotides are TGTGCCAGCAGTATAGGGGCCACTGAAGCTTTCTTT. Protein sequence: CASSIGATEAFF.

The chain uses TRBV11-2 and TRBJ2-2, with D unclear. The V end lost 3 bases, the J end lost 4 bases, and 6 bases lay between the germline ends. Germline V gene sequence: CDR1 SGHAT, CDR2 FQNNGV. The CDR3 is made up of 13 amino acids. The CDR3 coding sequence is TGTGCCAGCAGCTTCTTCGGCACCGGGGAGCTGTTTTTT. The encoded protein is CASSFFGTGELFF.

V gene TRBV4-2 combines with J gene TRBJ2-7; TRBD2 agrees at 7 bases. Unmatched junction bases numbered 5, after V lost 1 base and J lost 2 bases. Germline V gene sequence: CDR1 LGHNA, CDR2 YNFKEQ. The CDR3 spans 15 residues. CDR3 nucleotide sequence: TGTGCCAGCAGCCAAGTGTGGACTAGTCCCTACGAGCAGTACTTC. As protein: CASSQVWTSPYEQYF.

J is TRBJ2-6 and V is TRBV19; 10 nucleotides agree with TRBD1. Germline values: CDR1 LNHDA, CDR2 SQIVND (reference sequence). This CDR3 region has 17 residues. J gave up 0 bases and V 5 bases, and 4 bases lay outside the gene matches. The chain's CDR3 is CASSWGQGSSGANVLTF. The CDR3 DNA is TGTGCCAGTAGTTGGGGACAGGGGAGCTCTGGGGCCAACGTCCTGACTTTC. The entire variable domain, with the rest obtained from reference TRBV19 and TRBJ2-6, is as follows: DGGITQSPKYLFRKEGQNVTLSCEQNLNHDAMYWYRQDPGQGLRLIYYSQIVNDFQKGDIAEGYSVSREKKESFPLTVTSAQKNPTAFYLCASSWGQGSSGANVLTFGAGSRLTVL.

The CDR3 protein is CSAGGALRNEQFF. The CDR3 DNA is TGCAGCGCGGGAGGGGCCCTTAGAAATGAGCAGTTCTTC. The chain combines TRBV29-1 with TRBJ2-1, with 8 bases lining up with TRBD2. Trimming cost V 7 bases and J 7 bases; bases outside gene matches: 9. The CDR3 totals 13 residues. Germline V lookup: CDR1 SQVTM, CDR2 ANQGSEA.

The V call is TRBV29-1, the J call TRBJ1-2; TRBD1 agrees at 7 bases. The CDR3 length is 14 residues. Per the germline V gene, CDR1 is SQVTM and CDR2 is ANQGSEA. V trimming: 1 base; J trimming: 8 bases; junction bases outside the gene matches: 10. The CDR3 spells CSVEGPLRTGGYTF. The CDR3 DNA reads as TGCAGCGTTGAAGGCCCCCTTCGGACAGGCGGCTACACCTTC.